The 10 T cell receptor beta chains in this list originate from one sample, sequenced in a study of blood T cell repertoires in COVID-19. Profiled with immunoSEQ multiplex PCR; TCRdb holds only in-frame clones, not every one. The table lists some 90,000 clones, about 86% of them singletons, with 15% to 20% in the top ten. Sequencing used peripheral blood. The receptors here all came from a woman of 80 years or more with acute or convalescent COVID-19.

The rearrangement uses TRBV4-1 and TRBJ1-1; D may be TRBD1 (5 bases). The CDR3 is made up of 15 amino acids. Per germline, CDR1 MGHRA and CDR2 YSYEKL. Trimming cost V 1 base and J 3 bases, with 12 bases left between them. DNA for the CDR3: TGCGCCAGCAGCCAAGGCCGATGGGGGGACACTGAAGCTTTCTTT. Translated, it gives CASSQGRWGDTEAFF.

Only one count was recorded for this clone. In nucleotides, the CDR3 is TGTGCCAGCAGCTTGGAAGCGGGTGAATCCTACGAGCAGTACTTC. This encodes CASSLEAGESYEQYF. The chain recombines TRBV5-8 with TRBJ2-7; D perhaps matches TRBD2 (6 bases). CDR1 is SGHTS and CDR2 is YDEGEE in the germline V gene. Trimming took off 0 bases at V and 1 base at J, with 11 bases between the two ends. The CDR3 runs to 15 residues. The whole variable domain, filled in from reference TRBV5-8 and TRBJ2-7, reads EAGVTQSPTHLIKTRGQQATLRCSPISGHTSVYWYQQALGLGLQFLLWYDEGEERNRGNFPPRFSGRQFPNYSSELNVNALELEDSALYLCASSLEAGESYEQYFGPGTRLTVT.

A note on this clone: One junction end does not reproduce the germline sequence, and a read error may be involved. The V call is TRBV7-7, the J call TRBJ2-3, with D possibly being TRBD2 (5 bases). CDR1 is SSHAT and CDR2 is FNYEAQ in the germline V gene (reference sequence). The CDR3 loop spans 15 amino acids. The DNA for the CDR3 is TGTGCTAGCAGTTCCATAAGGGAGAGCACAGATACGCAGTATTTT. It translates to CASSSIRESTDTQYF.

The chain uses TRBV2 and TRBJ2-2; 9 bases match TRBD1. V dropped 6 bases and J dropped 0; count of bases not matched to a gene: 8. The CDR3 length is 17 residues. From germline, CDR1 is SNHLY and CDR2 FYNNEI. This CDR3 reads CASSADRGRANTGELFF. Written as DNA, the CDR3 is TGTGCCAGCAGCGCGGACAGGGGAAGGGCGAACACCGGGGAGCTGTTTTTT.

The gene calls are TRBV5-6 and TRBJ1-1; weak D call: TRBD1 (6 bases). The CDR3 extends over 15 amino acids. V was shortened by 0 bases and J by 0 bases, with 9 bases between the two germline ends. Per the germline V gene, CDR1 is SGHDT and CDR2 is YYEEEE. CDR3 region: CASSLVGTLNTEAFF. The DNA of the CDR3 is TGTGCCAGCAGCTTGGTTGGGACACTGAACACTGAAGCTTTCTTT. Filled out from reference TRBV5-6 and TRBJ1-1, the complete variable domain reads DAGVTQSPTHLIKTRGQQVTLRCSPKSGHDTVSWYQQALGQGPQFIFQYYEEEERQRGNFPDRFSGHQFPNYSSELNVNALLLGDSALYLCASSLVGTLNTEAFFGQGTRLTVV.

In its sample, this clone was seen a few times. The CDR3 sequence is CASSQDNLGARGGYTF. In DNA form, the CDR3 reads TGCGCCAGCAGCCAAGACAATCTCGGCGCCCGAGGGGGCTACACCTTC. This chain connects TRBV4-1 to TRBJ1-2; unclear D gene. V lost 0 bases, J lost 8 bases, and 19 bases lay in between. The CDR3 is made up of 16 amino acids. Per the germline V gene, CDR1 is MGHRA and CDR2 is YSYEKL.

This CDR3 is CASSSDSFNSPLHF. CDR3 DNA sequence: TGTGCCAGCAGCTCAGACAGTTTTAATTCACCCCTCCACTTT. The rearrangement uses TRBV5-4 and TRBJ1-6, with D possibly being TRBD1 (5 bases). This CDR3 is built from 14 residues. The germline V gene encodes CDR1 SGHNT and CDR2 YYREEE (reference sequence). The V gene lost 3 bases and the J gene lost 6 bases, with 10 bases spanning the gap.

The V call is TRBV11-2, the J call TRBJ1-1, with D perhaps matching TRBD1 (5 bases). The V end lost 2 bases, the J end lost 5 bases, and 15 bases lay between the germline ends. Germline CDR1 reads SGHAT; CDR2 reads FQNNGV. This CDR3 comprises 15 residues. CDR3: CASSLSSGQGTEAFF. CDR3 DNA sequence: TGTGCCAGCAGCTTAAGCTCAGGGCAGGGAACTGAAGCTTTCTTT. Full variable domain (outside the CDR3, taken from reference TRBV11-2 and TRBJ1-1): EAGVAQSPRYKIIEKRQSVAFWCNPISGHATLYWYQQILGQGPKLLIQFQNNGVVDDSQLPKDRFSAERLKGVDSTLKIQPAKLEDSAVYLCASSLSSGQGTEAFFGQGTRLTVV.

To note about this clone: Its ends do not fully match the called genes, so a read error is possible. CDR3: CASSLGGGSYEQYF. Here the CDR3 DNA reads TGTGCCAGCAGCCTAGGCGGGGGTTCCTACGAGCAGTACTTC. V usage is TRBV13 and J usage is TRBJ2-7; 7 bases map to TRBD2. The CDR3 sequence is 14 residues long. Per the germline V gene, CDR1 is PRHDT and CDR2 is FYEKMQ (reference sequence).

The chain uses TRBV11-3 and TRBJ2-5; maybe TRBD2 (6 bases). CDR3 length: 15 amino acids. Germline CDR1 and CDR2: SGHNT and YENEEA. Trimming took 5 bases from V and 3 from J, leaving 16 bases between them. The CDR3 sequence: CASSGRMGGEETQYF. The CDR3 nucleotides are TGTGCCAGCAGCGGCCGCATGGGGGGAGAAGAGACCCAGTACTTC.